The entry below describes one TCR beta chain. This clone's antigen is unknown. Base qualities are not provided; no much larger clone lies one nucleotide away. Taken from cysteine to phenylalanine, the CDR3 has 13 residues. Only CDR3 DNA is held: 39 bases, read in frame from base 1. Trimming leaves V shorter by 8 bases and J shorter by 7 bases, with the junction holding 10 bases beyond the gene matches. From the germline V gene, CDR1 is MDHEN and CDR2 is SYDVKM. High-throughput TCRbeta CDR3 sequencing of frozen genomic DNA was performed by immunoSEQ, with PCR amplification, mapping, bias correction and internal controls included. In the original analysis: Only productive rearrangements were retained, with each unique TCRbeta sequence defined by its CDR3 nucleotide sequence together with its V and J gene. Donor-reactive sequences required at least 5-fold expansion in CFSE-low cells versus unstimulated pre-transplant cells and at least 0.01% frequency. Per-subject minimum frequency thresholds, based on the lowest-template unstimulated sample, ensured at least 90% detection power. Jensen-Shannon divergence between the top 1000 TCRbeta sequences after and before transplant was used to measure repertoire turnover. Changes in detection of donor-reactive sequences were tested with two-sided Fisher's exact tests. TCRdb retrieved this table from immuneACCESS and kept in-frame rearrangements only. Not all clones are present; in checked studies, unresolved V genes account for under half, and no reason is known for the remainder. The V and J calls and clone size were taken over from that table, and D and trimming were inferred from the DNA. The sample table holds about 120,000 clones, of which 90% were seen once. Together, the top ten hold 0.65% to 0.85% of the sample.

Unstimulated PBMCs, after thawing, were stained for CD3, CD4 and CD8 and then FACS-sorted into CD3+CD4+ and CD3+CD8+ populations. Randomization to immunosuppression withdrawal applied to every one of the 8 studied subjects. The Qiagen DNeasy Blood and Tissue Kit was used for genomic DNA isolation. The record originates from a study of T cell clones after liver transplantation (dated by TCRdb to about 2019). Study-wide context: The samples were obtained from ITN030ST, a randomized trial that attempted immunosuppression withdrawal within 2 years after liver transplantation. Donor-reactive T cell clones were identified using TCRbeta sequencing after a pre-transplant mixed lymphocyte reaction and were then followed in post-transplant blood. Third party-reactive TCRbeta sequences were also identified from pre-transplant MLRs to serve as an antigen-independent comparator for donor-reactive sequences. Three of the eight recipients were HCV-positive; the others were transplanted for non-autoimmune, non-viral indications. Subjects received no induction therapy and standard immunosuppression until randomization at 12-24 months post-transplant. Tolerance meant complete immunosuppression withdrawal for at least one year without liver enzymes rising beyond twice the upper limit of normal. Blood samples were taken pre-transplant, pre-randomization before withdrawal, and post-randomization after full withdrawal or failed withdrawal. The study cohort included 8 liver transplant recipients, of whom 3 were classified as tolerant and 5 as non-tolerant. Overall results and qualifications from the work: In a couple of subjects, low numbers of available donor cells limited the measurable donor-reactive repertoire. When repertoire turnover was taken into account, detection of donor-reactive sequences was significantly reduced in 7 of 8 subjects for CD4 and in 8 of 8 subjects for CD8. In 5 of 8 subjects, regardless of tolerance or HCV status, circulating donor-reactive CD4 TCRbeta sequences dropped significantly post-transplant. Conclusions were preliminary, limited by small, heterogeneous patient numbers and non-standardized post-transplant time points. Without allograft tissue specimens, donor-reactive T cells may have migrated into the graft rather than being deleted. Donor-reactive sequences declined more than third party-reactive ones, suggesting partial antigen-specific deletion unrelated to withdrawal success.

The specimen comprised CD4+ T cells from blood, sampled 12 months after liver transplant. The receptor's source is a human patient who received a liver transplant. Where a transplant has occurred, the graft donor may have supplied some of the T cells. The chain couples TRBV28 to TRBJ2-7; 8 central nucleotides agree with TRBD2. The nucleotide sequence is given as TGTGCCAGCGTAACTTCGCGGGAGGAGGAGCAGTACTTC. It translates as CASVTSREEEQYF.